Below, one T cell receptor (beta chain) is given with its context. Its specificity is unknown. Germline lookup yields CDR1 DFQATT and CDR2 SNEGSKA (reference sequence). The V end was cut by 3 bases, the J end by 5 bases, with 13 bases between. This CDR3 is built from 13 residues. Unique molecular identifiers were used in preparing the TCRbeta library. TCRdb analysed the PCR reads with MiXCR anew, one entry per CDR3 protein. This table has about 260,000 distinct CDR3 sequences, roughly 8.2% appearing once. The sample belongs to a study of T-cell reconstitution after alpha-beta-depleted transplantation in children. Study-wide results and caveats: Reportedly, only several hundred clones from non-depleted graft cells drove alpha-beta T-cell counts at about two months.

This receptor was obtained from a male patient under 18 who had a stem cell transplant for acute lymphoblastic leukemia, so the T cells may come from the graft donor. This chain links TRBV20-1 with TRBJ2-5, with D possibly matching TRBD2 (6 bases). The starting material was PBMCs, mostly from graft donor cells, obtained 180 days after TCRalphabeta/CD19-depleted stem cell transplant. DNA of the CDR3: TGCAGTGCTAGGCGGTCGGGAGAGGAGACCCAGTACTTC. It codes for CSARRSGEETQYF.